Below are 31 T cell receptor beta chains sequenced from a single sample in a study of blood T cell repertoires in COVID-19. TCRdb's copy holds only in-frame clones and misses some; the assay was immunoSEQ multiplex PCR. The sample holds about 400,000 clones; approximately 85% are singletons and the top ten take around 1.9%. The sequenced sample consisted of PBMCs or T cells enriched from blood (not recorded which). These receptors were collected from a woman aged 40 to 50 with acute COVID-19.

V and J are TRBV6-5 and TRBJ1-2; D gene unclear. Germline CDR1 and CDR2: MNHEY and SVGAGI. CDR3 length: 15 residues. Trimming took 3 bases from V and 5 from J, leaving 16 bases between them. DNA of the CDR3: TGTGCCAGCAGTTATATTTCGAGACAAAATTATGGCTACACCTTC. Translating gives CASSYISRQNYGYTF.

The chain combines TRBV11-2 with TRBJ1-2; no clear D gene. Germline CDR1 SGHAT, CDR2 FQNNGV. V dropped 2 bases and J dropped 1 base, with 2 bases sitting between them. The CDR3 spans 12 residues. DNA of the CDR3: TGTGCCAGCAGCTTACATAACTATGGCTACACCTTC. Amino acids: CASSLHNYGYTF.

This chain connects TRBV7-2 to TRBJ2-4; perhaps TRBD1 as D (6 bases). The germline CDR1 and CDR2 sequences are SGHTA and FQGNSA. The CDR3 covers 16 residues. Trimming took off 5 bases at V and 0 bases at J, with 14 bases between the two ends. Here the CDR3 DNA reads TGTGCCAGCAGCCCGATCGGACAGATAGCCAAAAACATTCAGTACTTC. Amino acids: CASSPIGQIAKNIQYF. The full variable domain, rest sourced from reference TRBV7-2 and TRBJ2-4, is GAGVSQSPSNKVTEKGKDVELRCDPISGHTALYWYRQSLGQGLEFLIYFQGNSAPDKSGLPSDRFSAERTGGSVSTLTIQRTQQEDSAVYLCASSPIGQIAKNIQYFGAGTRLSVL.

This clone was seen a single time. This chain connects TRBV12-3 or TRBV12-4 to TRBJ2-3; a possible D gene is TRBD2 (5 bases). The CDR3 is 13 amino acids. With 0 bases removed from V and 5 bases from J, the gap between germline ends came to 6 bases. CDR3 sequence reads: CASSLAGKDTQYF. Written as DNA, the CDR3 is TGTGCCAGCAGTTTAGCCGGGAAAGATACGCAGTATTTT.

Ten or more counts support this clone. The V and J genes are TRBV7-9 and TRBJ1-1, with TRBD1 matching over 7 bases. This CDR3 is built from 13 residues. V was clipped by 1 base and J by 8 bases; unmatched bases: 4. The germline CDR1 and CDR2 sequences are SEHNR and FQNEAQ (reference sequence). CDR3 protein: CASSLDRGGEAFF. Written as DNA, the CDR3 is TGTGCCAGCAGCTTAGACAGGGGAGGAGAAGCTTTCTTT.

This chain connects TRBV7-7 to TRBJ2-2, with a possible D match to TRBD2 (6 bases). With 1 base removed from V and 1 base from J, the gap between germline ends came to 10 bases. From germline, CDR1 is SSHAT and CDR2 FNYEAQ (reference sequence). The CDR3 is made up of 16 amino acids. The CDR3 DNA reads TGTGCCAGCAGCTTAGTAGCGGTTGGGAACACCGGGGAGCTGTTTTTT. This sequence encodes CASSLVAVGNTGELFF.

The rearrangement joins TRBV5-1 to TRBJ2-1; 13 positions agree with TRBD2. This CDR3 has 15 residues. Germline CDR1 reads SGHRS; CDR2 reads YFSETQ. The V segment lost 4 bases and the J segment 4 bases; nucleotides outside the gene matches: 2. The CDR3 region has the DNA TGCGCCAGCAGCACTAGCGGGGGGGAATACAATGAGCAGTTCTTC. Translated, it gives CASSTSGGEYNEQFF.

J is TRBJ2-6 and V is TRBV19, with D uncertain. The V gene's germline CDR1 is LNHDA and CDR2 SQIVND (reference sequence). Trimming left V 1 base short and J 4 bases short, with 5 bases between. The CDR3 extends over 14 amino acids. DNA for the CDR3: TGTGCCAGTAGTATAGGAGCGGGGGCCAACGTCCTGACTTTC. Amino acids: CASSIGAGANVLTF.

The chain combines TRBV11-3 with TRBJ2-1; weak D call: TRBD2 (5 bases). From germline, CDR1 is SGHNT and CDR2 YENEEA. The CDR3 runs 13 residues. Trimming removed 5 bases at V and 3 bases at J, with 8 bases between. The CDR3 reads CASSPRGYNEQFF. The CDR3 DNA sequence: TGTGCCAGCAGCCCCCGGGGCTACAATGAGCAGTTCTTC.

This chain links TRBV7-8 with TRBJ2-5; 7 nucleotides align to TRBD1. Germline trimming cut 6 bases from V and 7 bases from J; bases unmatched to any gene: 5. In germline, CDR1 is SGHVS, CDR2 FQNEAQ. The CDR3 sequence is 12 residues long. The CDR3 DNA reads as TGTGCCAGCAGGCCAGGGGGTGGGACCCAGTACTTC. As protein: CASRPGGGTQYF.

The chain employs TRBV30 and TRBJ1-2; unclear D gene. V gave up 0 bases and J gave up 8 bases, with 13 bases separating them. Germline lookup yields CDR1 GTSNPN and CDR2 SVGIG (reference sequence). The CDR3 contains 13 residues. The CDR3 reads CAWSVAGYLGYTF. For the CDR3, the DNA is TGTGCCTGGAGTGTTGCCGGGTACTTAGGCTACACCTTC.

The J gene is TRBJ1-6, the V gene TRBV4-1, with D uncertain. The CDR3 loop spans 14 amino acids. Germline CDR1 and CDR2: MGHRA and YSYEKL. The V gene lost 0 bases and the J gene lost 10 bases, with 10 bases spanning the gap. In nucleotides, the CDR3 is TGCGCCAGCAGCCAAGATATTTTGAGGTCACCCCTCCACTTT. It codes for CASSQDILRSPLHF.

The rearrangement links TRBV11-2 to TRBJ2-1, with D perhaps matching TRBD2 (5 bases). V was clipped by 8 bases and J by 5 bases, with 22 bases between them. CDR1 is SGHAT, CDR2 FQNNGV, per germline. This CDR3 is 16 amino acids long. CDR3 nucleotides: TGTGCCAGCGGTGCCCCCGGTCGGGGAAAGCACAATGAGCAGTTCTTC. This encodes CASGAPGRGKHNEQFF.

The V call is TRBV18, the J call TRBJ2-1, with D perhaps matching TRBD2 (5 bases). This CDR3 has 16 amino acids. Germline V lookup: CDR1 KGHSH, CDR2 LQKENI. Trimming stripped 0 bases from V and 0 bases from J, with 9 bases between. The CDR3, as DNA: TGTGCCAGCTCACCACCCGAGGGTTTCTCCTACAATGAGCAGTTCTTC. It translates to CASSPPEGFSYNEQFF.

V is TRBV5-1 and J is TRBJ2-1; TRBD2 matches at 9 bases. The CDR3 is 13 residues long. Looked up from germline, CDR1 is SGHRS and CDR2 is YFSETQ. J was trimmed by 7 bases and V by 5 bases; bases with no gene match: 4. CDR3 sequence (DNA): TGCGCCAGCAGGCGGGGGGGACAGAATGAGCAGTTCTTC. Protein: CASRRGGQNEQFF.

The genes are TRBV18 and TRBJ1-4; 9 bases line up with TRBD1. CDR1 is KGHSH, CDR2 LQKENI, per germline. The CDR3 has 15 amino acids. Unmatched junction bases numbered 7, after V lost 3 bases and J lost 8 bases. The CDR3 DNA reads TGTGCCAGCTCACCGTGGGGACAGGGTAGAGAAAAACTGTTTTTT. Residues: CASSPWGQGREKLFF.

The J gene is TRBJ2-7, the V gene TRBV7-9; D is perhaps TRBD2 (7 bases). Germline values: CDR1 SEHNR, CDR2 FQNEAQ (reference sequence). The CDR3 runs to 15 residues. V was cut by 4 bases and J by 3 bases, with 16 bases left in between. Written as DNA, the CDR3 is TGTGCCAGCAGCTCCCGGTTGGGGGGGCTCTACGAGCAGTACTTC. It yields the protein CASSSRLGGLYEQYF.

This rearrangement joins TRBV19 to TRBJ2-5; 9 bases align to TRBD2. Looked up from germline, CDR1 is LNHDA and CDR2 is SQIVND (reference sequence). V lost 5 bases to trimming and J lost 4 bases; unmatched junction nucleotides: 14. The CDR3 totals 17 residues. The CDR3 is CASSADTGTSTRETQYF. CDR3 nucleotides: TGTGCCAGTAGTGCCGATACCGGGACTAGCACGCGAGAGACCCAGTACTTC.

The J gene is TRBJ2-7, the V gene TRBV27; 10 nucleotides agree with TRBD1. CDR1 MNHEY and CDR2 SMNVEV come from the germline V gene (reference sequence). The CDR3 runs 14 residues. J gave up 4 bases and V 4 bases, and 4 bases lay outside the gene matches. The CDR3 is CASSSGQGLYEQYF. CDR3 sequence (DNA): TGTGCCAGCAGTTCGGGACAGGGGCTATACGAGCAGTACTTC.

The chain employs TRBV5-1 and TRBJ2-7; 11 positions match TRBD1. From germline, CDR1 is SGHRS and CDR2 YFSETQ. V gave up 3 bases and J gave up 2 bases; unmatched junction bases: 7. The length of the CDR3 is 16 residues. The CDR3: CASSSVGTGGAYEQYF. Written as DNA, the CDR3 is TGCGCCAGCAGCTCGGTGGGGACAGGGGGGGCCTACGAGCAGTACTTC. The full variable domain, with the rest looked up from reference TRBV5-1 and TRBJ2-7, is KAGVTQTPRYLIKTRGQQVTLSCSPISGHRSVSWYQQTPGQGLQFLFEYFSETQRNKGNFPGRFSGRQFSNSRSEMNVSTLELGDSALYLCASSSVGTGGAYEQYFGPGTRLTVT.

The V gene is TRBV6-5, the J gene TRBJ1-6, with 9 bases that match TRBD1. V shed 2 bases and J 7 bases; nucleotides not matched to a gene: 3. The CDR3 spans 15 residues. Germline V lookup: CDR1 MNHEY, CDR2 SVGAGI. Here the CDR3 reads CASSYAGTGNSPLHF. CDR3 nucleotides: TGTGCCAGCAGTTACGCCGGGACAGGGAATTCACCCCTCCACTTT.

The chain is built from TRBV3-1 (or the pseudogene TRBV3-2) and TRBJ2-1; 8 positions match TRBD1. V lost 1 base to trimming and J lost 7 bases; unmatched junction nucleotides: 6. This CDR3 comprises 15 residues. Germline V gives CDR1 LGHDT, CDR2 YNNKEL (reference sequence). The CDR3 region is CASSQVNDRGNEQFF. CDR3 DNA sequence: TGTGCCAGCAGCCAAGTAAACGACAGGGGAAATGAGCAGTTCTTC.

The rearrangement links TRBV28 to TRBJ2-3, with a possible D match to TRBD2 (5 bases). Per germline, CDR1 MDHEN and CDR2 SYDVKM. V was cut by 3 bases and J by 8 bases, with 12 bases left in between. The CDR3 spans 13 residues. CDR3 bases: TGTGCCAGCAGTTTCCCCCACAGCGGTACGCAGTATTTT. Amino acids: CASSFPHSGTQYF.

This rearrangement joins TRBV5-5 to TRBJ1-1, with 8 nucleotides matching TRBD1. Germline CDR1 SGHKS, CDR2 YYEKEE (reference sequence). J was trimmed by 2 bases and V by 3 bases; bases with no gene match: 3. CDR3 length: 14 residues. DNA of the CDR3: TGTGCCAGCAGCTCCTCAGGGGGCAACACTGAAGCTTTCTTT. Translation: CASSSSGGNTEAFF.

This clone was seen a single time. The chain links TRBV30 to TRBJ1-2, with D perhaps matching TRBD1 (5 bases). The CDR3 length is 15 residues. Trimming took 8 bases from V and 4 from J, leaving 23 bases between them. CDR1 and CDR2 from the germline V gene are GTSNPN and SVGIG (reference sequence). The CDR3 sequence: CALTPRRAGIYGYTF. DNA of the CDR3: TGTGCCCTTACCCCCCGGAGGGCAGGGATCTATGGCTACACCTTC.

The CDR3 nucleotides read TGCGCCAGCAGCGTTTTCGGTACGAGGGGGGGCGAAGCTTTCTTT. This codes for CASSVFGTRGGEAFF. V is TRBV5-1 and J is TRBJ1-1; perhaps TRBD1 as D (6 bases). The CDR3 contains 15 residues. The germline V gene encodes CDR1 SGHRS and CDR2 YFSETQ. V lost 4 bases and J lost 8, with 21 bases in between.

V and J are TRBV9 and TRBJ1-6; no clear D. This CDR3 is 14 amino acids long. The germline V gene has CDR1 SGDLS and CDR2 YYNGEE. V gave up 3 bases and J gave up 10 bases, with 14 bases separating them. CDR3 nucleotides: TGTGCCAGCAGCGCGGGAACTTTAGGGTCACCCCTCCACTTT. This encodes CASSAGTLGSPLHF.

The rearrangement links TRBV20-1 to TRBJ1-3; 7 nucleotides match TRBD1. The CDR3 consists of 14 residues. Germline V gene data show CDR1 as DFQATT and CDR2 as SNEGSKA (reference sequence). V trimming: 3 bases; J trimming: 4 bases; junction bases outside the gene matches: 6. The CDR3 DNA reads as TGCAGTGCTAGTTCCAGGGGGTTCGGAAACACCATATATTTT. Translating gives CSASSRGFGNTIYF.

The J gene is TRBJ1-5, the V gene TRBV25-1; D unclear. This CDR3 comprises 13 residues. Germline V lookup: CDR1 MGHDK, CDR2 SYGVNS. Trimming took off 4 bases at V and 7 bases at J, with 11 bases between the two ends. The chain's CDR3 is CASSVSFGQPQHF. In DNA form, the CDR3 reads TGTGCCAGCAGTGTTTCCTTCGGGCAGCCCCAGCATTTT.

This chain connects TRBV11-2 to TRBJ1-1, with D perhaps matching TRBD1 (6 bases). There are 15 residues in the CDR3. Trimming stripped 4 bases from V and 5 bases from J, with 17 bases between. Germline-derived CDR1 and CDR2 are SGHAT and FQNNGV. This CDR3 is CASSSQGSGGTEAFF. The CDR3 DNA reads as TGTGCCAGCAGCTCACAGGGCTCTGGGGGTACTGAAGCTTTCTTT.

The chain has TRBV6-5 and TRBJ1-5, with D tentatively TRBD1 (5 bases). Trimming shortened V by 4 bases and J by 7 bases, and 14 bases separated the two germline ends. This CDR3 is 14 amino acids long. Looked up from germline, CDR1 is MNHEY and CDR2 is SVGAGI. The CDR3 sequence: CASSWAGLGQPQHF. CDR3 nucleotides: TGTGCCAGCAGTTGGGCAGGGCTAGGCCAGCCCCAGCATTTT.